This TCR beta chain came from a study of cytomegalovirus exposure and HLA in healthy donors. Study-level information: Among the roughly 400 genotyped donors, approximately 80% were placed in the Caucasian-associated ancestry cluster. Study-wide results and limits: Earlier analysis found most TCR beta V segments productive about 90% or about 30% of the time. When a later analysis was performed, an Asian-associated ancestry cluster reportedly had fewer N-insertions than the roughly 730-donor mean. Reportedly, diagnosis of cytomegalovirus status by the classifier showed high specificity and sensitivity.

With 60 Vbeta and 13 Jbeta primers, the PCR was carried out. The repertoire was sequenced with immunoSEQ multiplex PCR; TCRdb's copy has only in-frame clones and lacks some. The data contain 110,000 or so clones, 70% to 85% of them seen just once; the ten biggest clones take up roughly 2.5%. Of note for this clone: Its antigen is still unknown.

This CDR3 spans 14 amino acids. Germline CDR1 reads MNHNS; CDR2 reads SASEGT. Specimen: PBMCs. This receptor was obtained from a woman under 30 in good health and CMV-seronegative. The chain is built from TRBV6-1 and TRBJ2-5, with D possibly TRBD1 on 6 matching bases. The DNA end is a closer match to TRBJ2-7, so the J assignment may be wrong. The CDR3 reads CASSVVDSAYEQYF. For the CDR3, the DNA is TGTGCCAGCAGTGTCGTGGACAGTGCCTACGAGCAGTACTTC.